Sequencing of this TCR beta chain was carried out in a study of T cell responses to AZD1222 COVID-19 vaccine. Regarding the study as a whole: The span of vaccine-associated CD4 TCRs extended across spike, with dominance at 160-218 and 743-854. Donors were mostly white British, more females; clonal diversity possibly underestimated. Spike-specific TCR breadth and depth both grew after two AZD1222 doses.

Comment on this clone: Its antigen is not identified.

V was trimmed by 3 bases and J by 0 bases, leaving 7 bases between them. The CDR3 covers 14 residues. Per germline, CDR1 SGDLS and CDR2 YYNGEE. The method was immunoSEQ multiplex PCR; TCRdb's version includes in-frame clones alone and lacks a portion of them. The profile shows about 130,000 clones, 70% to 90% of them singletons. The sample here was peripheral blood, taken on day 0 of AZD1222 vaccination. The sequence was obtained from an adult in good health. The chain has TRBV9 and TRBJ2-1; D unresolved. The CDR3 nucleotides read TGTGCCAGCAGCGCGGCGAGCTCCTACAATGAGCAGTTCTTC. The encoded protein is CASSAASSYNEQFF. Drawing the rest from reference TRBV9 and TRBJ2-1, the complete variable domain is DSGVTQTPKHLITATGQRVTLRCSPRSGDLSVYWYQQSLDQGLQFLIQYYNGEERAKGNILERFSAQQFPDLHSELNLSSLELGDSALYFCASSAASSYNEQFFGPGTRLTVL.